These 9 T cell receptor beta chains came from one sample sequenced in a study of blood T cell repertoires in COVID-19. Method: immunoSEQ multiplex PCR; TCRdb's copy keeps in-frame clones and lacks some. The top ten hold 1.3% of the sample, which has roughly 220,000 clones, around 85% seen once. Sequencing was carried out using PBMCs or T cells enriched from blood (not recorded which). The receptors were sampled from a woman in her thirties or forties with acute COVID-19.

The chain joins TRBV19 to TRBJ1-4, with D possibly being TRBD1 (6 bases). Trimming cost V 6 bases and J 11 bases, with 19 bases left between them. Germline V CDR1 and CDR2: LNHDA, SQIVND (reference sequence). This CDR3 has 14 residues. CDR3 coding DNA: TGTGCCAGTAGCCGACGGGACACCGGGCGGAAACTGTTTTTT. Protein product: CASSRRDTGRKLFF. Full variable domain (remainder filled in from reference TRBV19 and TRBJ1-4): DGGITQSPKYLFRKEGQNVTLSCEQNLNHDAMYWYRQDPGQGLRLIYYSQIVNDFQKGDIAEGYSVSREKKESFPLTVTSAQKNPTAFYLCASSRRDTGRKLFFGSGTQLSVL.

The V and J genes are TRBV19 and TRBJ2-7; 7 nucleotides match TRBD2. Germline V CDR1 and CDR2: LNHDA, SQIVND (reference sequence). There are 11 residues in the CDR3. V was clipped by 6 bases and J by 4 bases; unmatched bases: 0. CDR3 region: CASRGGYEQYF. The CDR3 DNA reads as TGTGCCAGTAGGGGAGGGTACGAGCAGTACTTC.

The V and J genes are TRBV29-1 and TRBJ1-5; D is undetermined. Trimming took off 4 bases at V and 4 bases at J, with 11 bases between the two ends. Germline CDR1 SQVTM, CDR2 ANQGSEA. CDR3 size: 13 residues. The DNA for the CDR3 is TGCAGCGTTGTGGCGGCCGGGAATCAGCCCCAGCATTTT. Protein product: CSVVAAGNQPQHF.

This clone was picked up one time. CDR3 bases: TGTGCCAGCAGTTCGGGGGTGCCGAACACTGAAGCTTTCTTT. Its protein product is CASSSGVPNTEAFF. The rearrangement uses TRBV27 and TRBJ1-1, with a possible D match to TRBD1 (5 bases). V was shortened by 4 bases and J by 1 base, with 10 bases between the two germline ends. The CDR3 has 14 residues. Germline loops: CDR1 MNHEY, CDR2 SMNVEV (reference sequence).

This clone was seen a few times. The chain couples TRBV7-2 to TRBJ1-6; 9 bases line up with TRBD1. Germline CDR1 reads SGHTA; CDR2 reads FQGNSA. The CDR3 spans 16 residues. J was trimmed by 10 bases and V by 3 bases; bases with no gene match: 10. This CDR3 reads CASSFLPTGGGSPLHF. CDR3 bases: TGTGCCAGCAGCTTCCTGCCGACAGGGGGGGGATCACCCCTCCACTTT.

V gene TRBV6-5 combines with J gene TRBJ1-5, with D tentatively TRBD1 (5 bases). Trimming cost V 6 bases and J 10 bases, with 19 bases left between them. The CDR3 extends over 14 amino acids. Germline CDR1 is MNHEY and CDR2 is SVGAGI. The DNA for the CDR3 is TGTGCCAGCAGCGGCTGGGGGGAGTGGAACCCCCAGCATTTT. As protein: CASSGWGEWNPQHF.

J is TRBJ2-7 and V is TRBV7-9, with D perhaps TRBD2 (6 bases). The CDR3 sequence is 13 residues long. V gave up 5 bases and J gave up 6 bases, with 14 bases separating them. Germline-derived CDR1 and CDR2 are SEHNR and FQNEAQ (reference sequence). The CDR3 DNA is TGTGCCAGCAGCCCGGGGGATCCTCTCGAGCAGTACTTC. Translation gives CASSPGDPLEQYF. The full variable domain, rest sourced from reference TRBV7-9 and TRBJ2-7, is DTGVSQNPRHKITKRGQNVTFRCDPISEHNRLYWYRQTLGQGPEFLTYFQNEAQLEKSRLLSDRFSAERPKGSFSTLEIQRTEQGDSAMYLCASSPGDPLEQYFGPGTRLTVT.

This rearrangement joins TRBV5-1 to TRBJ1-2; 8 bases align to TRBD1. After removal of 2 bases from V and 6 bases from J, the junction contained 6 bases not matched to a gene. The CDR3 is made up of 14 amino acids. Germline CDR1 SGHRS, CDR2 YFSETQ. The CDR3 DNA reads TGCGCCAGCAGCTTCCGGACAGGGCAAAATGGCTACACCTTC. Protein: CASSFRTGQNGYTF.

The chain combines TRBV9 with TRBJ2-2; 10 bases fit TRBD2. CDR3 length: 16 residues. Per germline, CDR1 SGDLS and CDR2 YYNGEE. J was trimmed by 5 bases and V by 5 bases; bases with no gene match: 9. CDR3 in amino acids: CASSGRAGGHTGELFF. The CDR3 nucleotides are TGTGCCAGCAGTGGAAGAGCGGGAGGGCATACCGGGGAGCTGTTTTTT. Supplemented by reference TRBV9 and TRBJ2-2, the full variable domain reads DSGVTQTPKHLITATGQRVTLRCSPRSGDLSVYWYQQSLDQGLQFLIQYYNGEERAKGNILERFSAQQFPDLHSELNLSSLELGDSALYFCASSGRAGGHTGELFFGEGSRLTVL.